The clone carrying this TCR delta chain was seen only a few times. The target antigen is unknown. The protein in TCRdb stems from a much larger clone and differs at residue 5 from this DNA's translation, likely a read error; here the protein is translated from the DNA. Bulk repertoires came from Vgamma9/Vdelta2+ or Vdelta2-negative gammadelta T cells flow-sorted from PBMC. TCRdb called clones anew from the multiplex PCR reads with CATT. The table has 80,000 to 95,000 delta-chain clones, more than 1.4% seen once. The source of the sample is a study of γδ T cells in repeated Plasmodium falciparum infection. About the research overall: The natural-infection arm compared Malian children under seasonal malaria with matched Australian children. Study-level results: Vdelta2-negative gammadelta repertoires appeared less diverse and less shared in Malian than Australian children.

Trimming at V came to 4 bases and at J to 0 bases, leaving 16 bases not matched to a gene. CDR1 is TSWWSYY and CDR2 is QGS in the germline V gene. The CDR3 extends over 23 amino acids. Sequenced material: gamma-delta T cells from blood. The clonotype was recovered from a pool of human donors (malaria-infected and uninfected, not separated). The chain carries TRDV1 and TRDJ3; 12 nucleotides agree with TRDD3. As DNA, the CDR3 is TGTGCTCTTGGGGGATCGGCGAACGACTGGGGGATACCGAGCTCCTGGGACACCCGACAGATGTTTTTC. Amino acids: CALGGSANDWGIPSSWDTRQMFF.